This paragraph covers one T cell receptor (beta chain) sequence. The antigen is unknown. TCRdb keeps only in-frame clones here, not all; method: immunoSEQ multiplex PCR. Of some 130,000 clones listed, roughly 91% are singletons. V lost 1 base and J lost 0, with 8 bases in between. This CDR3 is built from 15 residues. Germline values: CDR1 SGHTS, CDR2 YDEGEE. This specimen belongs to a study of T cell responses to AZD1222 COVID-19 vaccine. Study-wide results and caveats: Just a handful of AZD1222 recipients were seropositive at baseline. A reported finding is that nearly half of spike-specific TCRs target unmutated variant regions. A mostly white British donor set with more females was recruited, and clonal diversity was possibly underestimated.

This sequence originates from an adult who received the AZD1222 COVID-19 vaccine. The J gene is TRBJ1-3, the V gene TRBV5-8; D remains unclear. The material sequenced was peripheral blood, taken 28 days after the second AZD1222 dose. In nucleotides, the CDR3 is TGTGCCAGCAGCTTGTGGGCCAGCTCTGGAAACACCATATATTTT. Translated: CASSLWASSGNTIYF.